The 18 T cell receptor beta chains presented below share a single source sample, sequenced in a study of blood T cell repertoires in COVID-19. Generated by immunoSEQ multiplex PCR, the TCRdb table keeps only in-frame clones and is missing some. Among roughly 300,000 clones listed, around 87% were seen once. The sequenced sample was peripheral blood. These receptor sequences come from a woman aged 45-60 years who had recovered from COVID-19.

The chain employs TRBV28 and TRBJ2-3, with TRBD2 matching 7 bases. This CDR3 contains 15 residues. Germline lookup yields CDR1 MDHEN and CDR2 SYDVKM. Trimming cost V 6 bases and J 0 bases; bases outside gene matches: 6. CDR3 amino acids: CASRKWGGSTDTQYF. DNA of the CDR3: TGTGCCAGCAGGAAATGGGGAGGGAGCACAGATACGCAGTATTTT.

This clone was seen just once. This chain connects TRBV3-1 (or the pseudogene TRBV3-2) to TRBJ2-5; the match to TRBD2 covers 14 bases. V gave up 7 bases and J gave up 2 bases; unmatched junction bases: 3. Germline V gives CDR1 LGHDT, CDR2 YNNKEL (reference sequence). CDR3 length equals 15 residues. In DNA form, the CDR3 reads TGTGCCAGCAAGCGACTAGCGGGAGGGCAAGAGACCCAGTACTTC. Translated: CASKRLAGGQETQYF.

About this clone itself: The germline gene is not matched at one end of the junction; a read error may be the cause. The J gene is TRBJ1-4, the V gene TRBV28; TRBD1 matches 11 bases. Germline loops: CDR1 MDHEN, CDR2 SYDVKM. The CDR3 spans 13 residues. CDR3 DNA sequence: TGTGCCAGCAGTTCTTCAACCCCGGGACAGGGGGAGTTT. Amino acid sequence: CASSSSTPGQGEF.

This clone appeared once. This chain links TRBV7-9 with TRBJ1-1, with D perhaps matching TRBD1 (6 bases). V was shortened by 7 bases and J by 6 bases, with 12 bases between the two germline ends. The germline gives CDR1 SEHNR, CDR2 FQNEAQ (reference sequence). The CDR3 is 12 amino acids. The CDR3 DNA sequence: TGTGCCAGCACTCCACAGGGCGCTGAAGCTTTCTTT. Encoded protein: CASTPQGAEAFF.

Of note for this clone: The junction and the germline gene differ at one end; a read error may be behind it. The CDR3 loop is CASSPPGIQYSEQFF. The CDR3 nucleotides read TGTGCCAGCAGTCCTCCCGGGATACAATACAGTGAGCAGTTCTTC. The V gene is TRBV6-5, the J gene TRBJ2-1, with D perhaps matching TRBD2 (5 bases). Germline V gene data show CDR1 as MNHEY and CDR2 as SVGAGI. The length of the CDR3 is 15 residues.

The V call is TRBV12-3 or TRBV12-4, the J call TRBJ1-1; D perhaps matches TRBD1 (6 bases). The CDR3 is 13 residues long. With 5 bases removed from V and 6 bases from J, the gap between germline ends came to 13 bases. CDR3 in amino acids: CASSPRGFSEAFF. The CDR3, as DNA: TGTGCCAGCAGTCCAAGGGGGTTCTCTGAAGCTTTCTTT.

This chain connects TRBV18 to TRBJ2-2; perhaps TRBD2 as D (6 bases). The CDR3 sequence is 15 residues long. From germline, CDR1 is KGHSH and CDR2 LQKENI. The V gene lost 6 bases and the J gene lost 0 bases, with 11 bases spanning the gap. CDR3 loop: CASSRRDPNTGELFF. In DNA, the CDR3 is TGTGCCAGCTCGCGGAGGGACCCGAACACCGGGGAGCTGTTTTTT.

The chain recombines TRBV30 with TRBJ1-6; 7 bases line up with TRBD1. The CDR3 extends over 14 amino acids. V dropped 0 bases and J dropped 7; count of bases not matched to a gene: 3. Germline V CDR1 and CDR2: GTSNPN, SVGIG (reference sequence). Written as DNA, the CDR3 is TGTGCCTGGAGTGTACTCAGGGGGAATTCACCCCTCCACTTT. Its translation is CAWSVLRGNSPLHF. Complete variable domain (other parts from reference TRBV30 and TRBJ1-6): SQTIHQWPATLVQPVGSPLSLECTVEGTSNPNLYWYRQAAGRGLQLLFYSVGIGQISSEVPQNLSASRPQDRQFILSSKKLLLSDSGFYLCAWSVLRGNSPLHFGNGTRLTVT.

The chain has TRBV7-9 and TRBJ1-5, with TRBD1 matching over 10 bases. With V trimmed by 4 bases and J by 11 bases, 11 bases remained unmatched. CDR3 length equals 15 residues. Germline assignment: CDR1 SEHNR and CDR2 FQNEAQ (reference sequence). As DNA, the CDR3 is TGTGCCAGCAGCTCCCCGGACAGGGGGGTAGTATCCCAGCATTTT. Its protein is CASSSPDRGVVSQHF. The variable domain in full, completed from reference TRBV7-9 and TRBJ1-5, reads DTGVSQNPRHKITKRGQNVTFRCDPISEHNRLYWYRQTLGQGPEFLTYFQNEAQLEKSRLLSDRFSAERPKGSFSTLEIQRTEQGDSAMYLCASSSPDRGVVSQHFGDGTRLSIL.

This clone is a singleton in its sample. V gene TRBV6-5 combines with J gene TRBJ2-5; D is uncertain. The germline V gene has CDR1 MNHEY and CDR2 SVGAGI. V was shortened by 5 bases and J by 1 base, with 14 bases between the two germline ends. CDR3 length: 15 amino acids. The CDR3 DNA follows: TGTGCCAGCAGTCCCCTCTCCAAAGCCCAAGAGACCCAGTACTTC. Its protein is CASSPLSKAQETQYF.

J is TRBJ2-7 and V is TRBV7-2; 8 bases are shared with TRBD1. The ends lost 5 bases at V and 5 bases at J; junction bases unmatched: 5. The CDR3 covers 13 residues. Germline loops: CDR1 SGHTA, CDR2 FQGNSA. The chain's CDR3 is CASSRDRWDEQYF. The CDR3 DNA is TGTGCCAGCAGCCGGGACAGGTGGGACGAGCAGTACTTC.

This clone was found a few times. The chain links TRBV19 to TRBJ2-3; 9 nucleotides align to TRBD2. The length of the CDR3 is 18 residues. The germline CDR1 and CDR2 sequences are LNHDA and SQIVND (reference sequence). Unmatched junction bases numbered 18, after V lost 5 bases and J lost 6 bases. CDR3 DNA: TGTGCCAGTAGTCAAATAATCGACTTAGCGGGAGATTTGGATACGCAGTATTTT. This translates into CASSQIIDLAGDLDTQYF.

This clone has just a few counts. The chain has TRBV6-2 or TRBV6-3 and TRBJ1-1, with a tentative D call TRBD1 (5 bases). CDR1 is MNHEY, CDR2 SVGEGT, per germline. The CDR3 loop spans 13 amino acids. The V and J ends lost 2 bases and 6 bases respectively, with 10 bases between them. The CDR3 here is CASSYLRGSEAFF. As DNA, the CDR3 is TGTGCCAGCAGTTACCTAAGGGGTTCTGAAGCTTTCTTT.

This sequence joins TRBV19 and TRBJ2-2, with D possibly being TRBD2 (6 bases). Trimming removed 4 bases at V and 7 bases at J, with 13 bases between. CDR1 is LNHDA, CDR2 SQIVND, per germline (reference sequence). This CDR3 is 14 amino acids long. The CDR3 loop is CASSRDWDGGELFF. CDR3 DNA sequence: TGTGCCAGTAGTAGGGACTGGGACGGCGGGGAGCTGTTTTTT.

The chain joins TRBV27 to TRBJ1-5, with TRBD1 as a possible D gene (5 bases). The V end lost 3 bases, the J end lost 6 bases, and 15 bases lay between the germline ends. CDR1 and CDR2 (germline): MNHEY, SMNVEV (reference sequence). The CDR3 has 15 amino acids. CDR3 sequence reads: CASSFGGTDVQPQHF. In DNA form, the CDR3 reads TGTGCCAGCAGTTTCGGGGGGACCGACGTTCAGCCCCAGCATTTT.

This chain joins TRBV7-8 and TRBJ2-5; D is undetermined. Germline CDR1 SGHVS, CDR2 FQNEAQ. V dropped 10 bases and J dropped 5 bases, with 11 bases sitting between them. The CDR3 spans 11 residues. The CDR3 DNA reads TGTGCCACCAAACTGTCGGAGACCCAGTACTTC. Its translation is CATKLSETQYF.

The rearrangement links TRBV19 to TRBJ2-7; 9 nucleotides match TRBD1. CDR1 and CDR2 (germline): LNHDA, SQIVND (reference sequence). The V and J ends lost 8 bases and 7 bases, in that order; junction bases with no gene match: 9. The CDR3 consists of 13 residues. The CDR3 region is CASSQGASREQYF. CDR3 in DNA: TGTGCCAGTTCACAGGGGGCCTCTAGGGAGCAGTACTTC.

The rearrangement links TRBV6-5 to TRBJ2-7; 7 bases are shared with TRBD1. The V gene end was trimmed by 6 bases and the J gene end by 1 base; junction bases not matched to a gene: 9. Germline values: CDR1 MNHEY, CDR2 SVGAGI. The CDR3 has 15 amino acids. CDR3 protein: CASRADRLVSYEQYF. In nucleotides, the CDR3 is TGTGCCAGCAGAGCGGACAGGTTGGTTTCCTACGAGCAGTACTTC.